This is a list of T cell receptor beta chains from one sample in a study of cytomegalovirus exposure and HLA in healthy donors. Some clones are missing from TCRdb's copy, which holds only in-frame ones; the method was immunoSEQ multiplex PCR. The table lists fewer than 200,000 clones, 75% to 95% of them singletons, with about 3% in the top ten. Sequencing was done on a sample of PBMCs. These TCRs come from a woman aged 18-29 years in good health and CMV-seropositive. Each CDR3 is given with its conserved first and last residue. D genes are given only for firm matches. Clone size is stated in some rows and not others, as once, few, many or a class when expanded.

cdr3_nt: TGTGCCAGCAGCTCGCCGGGAGTGCGGGAGCAGTACTTC
cdr3_aa: CASSSPGVREQYF
j_call: TRBJ2-7
clone_size: .
v_call: TRBV7-8
d_call: .

cdr3_nt: TGTGCCAGCAGCCAAACTCAGACAGCAACTAATGAAAAACTGTTTTTT
cdr3_aa: CASSQTQTATNEKLFF
j_call: TRBJ1-4
clone_size: .
v_call: TRBV4-2
d_call: .

cdr3_nt: TGTGCCAGCAAGTCTGACAGTAACTATGGCTACACCTTC
cdr3_aa: CASKSDSNYGYTF
j_call: TRBJ1-2
clone_size: .
v_call: TRBV6-4
d_call: .

cdr3_nt: TGCGCCAGCAGCGAACTAGGGACAGGTCTTGGCACAGATACGCAGTATTTT
cdr3_aa: CASSELGTGLGTDTQYF
j_call: TRBJ2-3
clone_size: .
v_call: TRBV4-1
d_call: TRBD1

cdr3_nt: TGTGCCAGCAGCTCCCCTAGCGGGGTCTCCTACGAGCAGTACTTC
cdr3_aa: CASSSPSGVSYEQYF
j_call: TRBJ2-7
clone_size: .
v_call: TRBV7-9
d_call: TRBD2

cdr3_nt: TGCGCCAGCAGCTTGGTTCAGGGATGGGTGAACACTGAAGCTTTCTTT
cdr3_aa: CASSLVQGWVNTEAFF
j_call: TRBJ1-1
clone_size: .
v_call: TRBV5-1
d_call: .

cdr3_nt: TGTGCCAGCAGTGAATCCCTAGCGGGAGACCTCGAGCAGTACTTC
cdr3_aa: CASSESLAGDLEQYF
j_call: TRBJ2-7
clone_size: few
v_call: TRBV2
d_call: TRBD2

cdr3_nt: TGCACCAGCAGCCCCGGAGTTTTGGAAGAGCAGTTCTTC
cdr3_aa: CTSSPGVLEEQFF
j_call: TRBJ2-1
clone_size: .
v_call: TRBV1
d_call: .

cdr3_nt: TGTGCCAGCAGCCAATCCAGGGTAGGCGAGCAGTACTTC
cdr3_aa: CASSQSRVGEQYF
j_call: TRBJ2-7
clone_size: .
v_call: TRBV4-2
d_call: .

cdr3_nt: TGTGCCAGCTCACTAGCGGGACCCCCCTCCTACAATGAGCAGTTCTTC
cdr3_aa: CASSLAGPPSYNEQFF
j_call: TRBJ2-1
clone_size: .
v_call: TRBV18
d_call: TRBD2

cdr3_nt: TGCGCCAGAGACCCGGGAGTGGAGACCCAGTACTTC
cdr3_aa: CARDPGVETQYF
j_call: TRBJ2-5
clone_size: few
v_call: TRBV10-1
d_call: .

cdr3_nt: TGTGCCAGTAGTCCCGGACTAGCGGGAGTAAGGTACGAGCAGTACTTC
cdr3_aa: CASSPGLAGVRYEQYF
j_call: TRBJ2-7
clone_size: .
v_call: TRBV19
d_call: TRBD2

cdr3_nt: TGTGCCAGCAGTTCGGCAGGGGCGAAGGAGACCCAGTACTTC
cdr3_aa: CASSSAGAKETQYF
j_call: TRBJ2-5
clone_size: .
v_call: TRBV6-5
d_call: .

cdr3_nt: TGTGCCAGCAGCTTAGAAGTGCGGGTAGCGGGGGGGCAAGAGACCCAGTACTTC
cdr3_aa: CASSLEVRVAGGQETQYF
j_call: TRBJ2-5
clone_size: .
v_call: TRBV7-2
d_call: TRBD2

cdr3_nt: TGTGCCACCGCGGGACAGTTGAACACCGGGGAGCTGTTTTTT
cdr3_aa: CATAGQLNTGELFF
j_call: TRBJ2-2
clone_size: .
v_call: TRBV2
d_call: .

cdr3_nt: TGCGCCAGCAGCGGGGGCGGACTAGCGGGAGGAAGGTCCTACGAGCAGTACTTC
cdr3_aa: CASSGGGLAGGRSYEQYF
j_call: TRBJ2-7
clone_size: .
v_call: TRBV5-1
d_call: TRBD2

cdr3_nt: TGTGCCAGCAGCTCCCCGGGACAGGGTCCCTATGGCTACACCTTC
cdr3_aa: CASSSPGQGPYGYTF
j_call: TRBJ1-2
clone_size: .
v_call: TRBV6-5
d_call: TRBD1

cdr3_nt: TGCAGCGTGGCCGGGACTAGCATGAATGAGCAGTTCTTC
cdr3_aa: CSVAGTSMNEQFF
j_call: TRBJ2-1
clone_size: .
v_call: TRBV29-1
d_call: TRBD2

cdr3_nt: TGCGCCAGCAGCCAAGGGGAGGAGTTGGGTTACGAGCAGTACTTC
cdr3_aa: CASSQGEELGYEQYF
j_call: TRBJ2-7
clone_size: .
v_call: TRBV4-3
d_call: .

cdr3_nt: TGTGCCAGCAGTGTCACAGGGGGCGCGGTCTCTAGCAATCAGCCCCAGCATTTT
cdr3_aa: CASSVTGGAVSSNQPQHF
j_call: TRBJ1-5
clone_size: once
v_call: TRBV28
d_call: TRBD1

cdr3_nt: TGTGCCAGCAGTTTGGCGGCGGGAGAGGAGACCCAGTACTTC
cdr3_aa: CASSLAAGEETQYF
j_call: TRBJ2-5
clone_size: .
v_call: TRBV27
d_call: TRBD2

cdr3_nt: TGCGCCAGCAGCTTACGACAGGGGCTATTCCTCGGGGATACGCAGTATTTT
cdr3_aa: CASSLRQGLFLGDTQYF
j_call: TRBJ2-3
clone_size: .
v_call: TRBV5-1
d_call: TRBD1

cdr3_nt: TGTGCCAGTAGTCCCGAGGACACAGCTGAAGCTTTCTTT
cdr3_aa: CASSPEDTAEAFF
j_call: TRBJ1-1
clone_size: .
v_call: TRBV19
d_call: .

cdr3_nt: TGCGCCAGCAGCTTAGGGGGAGTAAAAGAGACCCAGTACTTC
cdr3_aa: CASSLGGVKETQYF
j_call: TRBJ2-5
clone_size: .
v_call: TRBV5-1
d_call: .

cdr3_nt: TGTGCCAGCAGTTACCCGGGGGAGATCTATGGCTACACCTTC
cdr3_aa: CASSYPGEIYGYTF
j_call: TRBJ1-2
clone_size: .
v_call: TRBV6-5
d_call: .

cdr3_nt: TGTGCCTGGAGTTCGGGGGACGACGAGCAGTACTTC
cdr3_aa: CAWSSGDDEQYF
j_call: TRBJ2-7
clone_size: .
v_call: TRBV30
d_call: .

cdr3_nt: TGCGCCAGCAGCTCTCTAGCGGGAAGTGAGCAGTACTTC
cdr3_aa: CASSSLAGSEQYF
j_call: TRBJ2-7
clone_size: once
v_call: TRBV5-1
d_call: TRBD2

cdr3_nt: TGTGCCAGCAGCCAACTTCATAGCGGGGGCTTGGGCACAGATACGCAGTATTTT
cdr3_aa: CASSQLHSGGLGTDTQYF
j_call: TRBJ2-3
clone_size: .
v_call: TRBV4-2
d_call: TRBD2

cdr3_nt: TGCGCCAGCAGCTCAGGGGGACCGCTAGGGAGCTCTGGAAACACCATATATTTT
cdr3_aa: CASSSGGPLGSSGNTIYF
j_call: TRBJ1-3
clone_size: .
v_call: TRBV5-1
d_call: TRBD1

cdr3_nt: TGCGCCAGCAGCTTGCGGGTAGGGGATTCCGGGCAGTACTTC
cdr3_aa: CASSLRVGDSGQYF
j_call: TRBJ2-7
clone_size: .
v_call: TRBV5-1
d_call: .

cdr3_nt: TGTGCCAGCAGAAGACTCGAACAAGAGACCCAGTACTTC
cdr3_aa: CASRRLEQETQYF
j_call: TRBJ2-5
clone_size: .
v_call: TRBV6-5
d_call: .

cdr3_nt: TGTGCCAGCTCACCGATTCCGGGACACTGGAACACTGAAGCTTTCTTT
cdr3_aa: CASSPIPGHWNTEAFF
j_call: TRBJ1-1
clone_size: .
v_call: TRBV18
d_call: .

cdr3_nt: TGCAGTGCTAGCGGAGGGCCAGAGCAGTACTTC
cdr3_aa: CSASGGPEQYF
j_call: TRBJ2-7
clone_size: .
v_call: TRBV20-1
d_call: .

cdr3_nt: TGTGCCAGCAGCTCCGGACAGGGAGGATGGGGGGAGCAGTACTTC
cdr3_aa: CASSSGQGGWGEQYF
j_call: TRBJ2-7
clone_size: .
v_call: TRBV7-9
d_call: TRBD1

cdr3_nt: TGTGCCAGCAGTGAACTCGACGACACAGAGAACACTGAAGCTTTCTTT
cdr3_aa: CASSELDDTENTEAFF
j_call: TRBJ1-1
clone_size: .
v_call: TRBV2
d_call: .

cdr3_nt: TGTGCCAGCAGTTTACTCCCGCGCGGAACCGGGTATAATTCACCCCTCCACTTT
cdr3_aa: CASSLLPRGTGYNSPLHF
j_call: TRBJ1-6
clone_size: .
v_call: TRBV27
d_call: .

cdr3_nt: TGTGCCAGCAGTTATGGGCGCACCTACGAGCAGTACTTC
cdr3_aa: CASSYGRTYEQYF
j_call: TRBJ2-7
clone_size: once
v_call: TRBV6-6
d_call: .

cdr3_nt: TGTGCCAGCAGCCCAGACGGGGGAAACTATGGCTACACCTTC
cdr3_aa: CASSPDGGNYGYTF
j_call: TRBJ1-2
clone_size: .
v_call: TRBV7-9
d_call: .

cdr3_nt: TGTGCCTGGAGATATAGCGGGGGGGCCTACAATGAGCAGTTCTTC
cdr3_aa: CAWRYSGGAYNEQFF
j_call: TRBJ2-1
clone_size: .
v_call: TRBV30
d_call: TRBD2

cdr3_nt: TGTGCCAGCAGCCAAATCGGAGACTCCTACGAGCAGTACTTC
cdr3_aa: CASSQIGDSYEQYF
j_call: TRBJ2-7
clone_size: .
v_call: TRBV7-9
d_call: .

cdr3_nt: TGTGCCTGGAGTCCGGGACAGCGCCAAGAGACCCAGTACTTC
cdr3_aa: CAWSPGQRQETQYF
j_call: TRBJ2-5
clone_size: .
v_call: TRBV30
d_call: TRBD1

cdr3_nt: TGTGCCAGCAGCCCATCTGTCGGGACAAGAGGGCGGGAGACCCAGTACTTC
cdr3_aa: CASSPSVGTRGRETQYF
j_call: TRBJ2-5
clone_size: .
v_call: TRBV5-4
d_call: .

cdr3_nt: TGTGCCAGCAGCTTTTTAGCGGGATGGGGAAATGAGCAGTTCTTC
cdr3_aa: CASSFLAGWGNEQFF
j_call: TRBJ2-1
clone_size: .
v_call: TRBV7-9
d_call: TRBD2

cdr3_nt: TGCGCCAGCAGCCAAGGACTAGCCCGCACCGGGGAGCTGTTTTTT
cdr3_aa: CASSQGLARTGELFF
j_call: TRBJ2-2
clone_size: .
v_call: TRBV4-1
d_call: TRBD2

cdr3_nt: TGTGCCAGCAGTCCTCGGGGGTGGCGGGAGAGCAATCAGCCCCAGCATTTT
cdr3_aa: CASSPRGWRESNQPQHF
j_call: TRBJ1-5
clone_size: .
v_call: TRBV28
d_call: .

cdr3_nt: TGCGCCAGCAGCCGAGACCGGGACAGGGGTTCACCCCTCCACTTT
cdr3_aa: CASSRDRDRGSPLHF
j_call: TRBJ1-6
clone_size: .
v_call: TRBV4-1
d_call: TRBD1

cdr3_nt: TGTGCCAGCAGTTTGGGGCAGAGCAATCAGCCCCAGCATTTT
cdr3_aa: CASSLGQSNQPQHF
j_call: TRBJ1-5
clone_size: .
v_call: TRBV27
d_call: .

cdr3_nt: TGCGCCAGCAGCCAAGGCGTAAGGGATAAGGGGTACGAGCAGTACTTC
cdr3_aa: CASSQGVRDKGYEQYF
j_call: TRBJ2-7
clone_size: .
v_call: TRBV4-1
d_call: .

cdr3_nt: TGTGCCAGCAGTATCGGACAGGGGATCCATGGCTACACCTTC
cdr3_aa: CASSIGQGIHGYTF
j_call: TRBJ1-2
clone_size: few
v_call: TRBV6-5
d_call: TRBD1

cdr3_nt: TGTGCCAGCAGCCCGGACAGGGGGGCCCTCAATGAGCAGTTCTTC
cdr3_aa: CASSPDRGALNEQFF
j_call: TRBJ2-1
clone_size: .
v_call: TRBV11-3
d_call: TRBD1

cdr3_nt: TGTGCCAGCAGCGTGGGGGGACAGAGCTCCGAGCAGTACTTC
cdr3_aa: CASSVGGQSSEQYF
j_call: TRBJ2-7
clone_size: once
v_call: TRBV9
d_call: .

cdr3_nt: TGTGCCAGCAGGGGGACCCCAGCGGGAGGGGCCGGGGAGCTGTTTTTT
cdr3_aa: CASRGTPAGGAGELFF
j_call: TRBJ2-2
clone_size: .
v_call: TRBV5-4
d_call: TRBD2

cdr3_nt: TGTGCCAGCAACCAGCGGGAAGGCTATGGCTACACCTTC
cdr3_aa: CASNQREGYGYTF
j_call: TRBJ1-2
clone_size: .
v_call: TRBV5-6
d_call: .

cdr3_nt: TGTGCCAGCAGCTTAGGGGACCTAGCGAGGGCGGCCCAGTACTTC
cdr3_aa: CASSLGDLARAAQYF
j_call: TRBJ2-5
clone_size: .
v_call: TRBV7-2
d_call: .

cdr3_nt: TGCAGCGTAACCGGGACAGGGGTCAACTATGGCTACACCTTC
cdr3_aa: CSVTGTGVNYGYTF
j_call: TRBJ1-2
clone_size: .
v_call: TRBV29-1
d_call: TRBD1